This TCR beta chain was recorded in a study of Ad26.COV2.S vaccination and SARS-CoV-2 variants. General observations from the study: Once vaccination had occurred, spike-specific CD8+ and CD4+ T cell responses reportedly showed substantial breadth.

This clone was detected only once. Its antigen is unidentified. TCRdb's table, derived via immunoSEQ multiplex PCR, lists solely in-frame clones and lacks some. The table shows hundreds of thousands of clones, with roughly 89% occurring only once. J gave up 8 bases and V 4 bases, and 11 bases lay outside the gene matches. The CDR3 contains 15 residues. CDR1 is SGDLS, CDR2 YYNGEE, per germline. Indicated treatment: around 19 received Ad26.COV2.S at low or high dose, single or two shots; about 5 received placebo; per-sample allocation not given. Repertoires come from day 63 after the first vaccine or placebo injection.

The chain employs TRBV9 and TRBJ2-1, with 8 bases fitting TRBD2. This receptor was identified in a person between 18 and 60 years old who received the Ad26.COV2.S COVID-19 vaccine or a placebo. Sample: peripheral blood, taken in a trial of Ad26.COV2.S vaccine versus placebo. The CDR3 here is CASSLGTSPVDEQFF. The CDR3 bases are TGTGCCAGCAGCCTTGGGACTAGTCCGGTGGATGAGCAGTTCTTC.